One sample yielded the 13 T cell receptor beta chains listed below, sequenced in a study of blood T cell repertoires in COVID-19. Here immunoSEQ multiplex PCR was the method, and the copy in TCRdb shows in-frame clones only, minus some. This sample carries 75,000 to 90,000 clones, approximately 86% of them seen once, and the ten largest clones take 15% to 20%. Specimen: peripheral blood. Every receptor here comes from a man aged 80 or over with active or convalescent COVID-19.

This clone was recorded only once. J is TRBJ1-6 and V is TRBV6-5; 7 positions agree with TRBD1. Germline CDR1 MNHEY, CDR2 SVGAGI. CDR3 length equals 14 residues. Trimming took 7 bases from V and 5 from J; bases not matched to a gene: 5. The CDR3 region is CASTPQGNNSPLHF. The CDR3 DNA sequence: TGTGCCAGCACCCCACAGGGGAATAATTCACCCCTCCACTTT.

The chain couples TRBV6-4 to TRBJ2-7; 7 positions agree with TRBD2. The V and J ends lost 4 bases and 0 bases, in that order; junction bases with no gene match: 6. The CDR3 contains 15 residues. CDR1 is MRHNA and CDR2 is SNTAGT in the germline V gene. CDR3 nucleotides: TGTGCCAGCAGTGCCCTAGCGGAAAACTCCTACGAGCAGTACGTC. Its protein is CASSALAENSYEQYV.

The chain uses TRBV2 and TRBJ2-1, with D perhaps matching TRBD1 (5 bases). Trimming shortened V by 5 bases and J by 7 bases, and 12 bases separated the two germline ends. The CDR3 length is 13 residues. Germline assignment: CDR1 SNHLY and CDR2 FYNNEI. The CDR3 sequence is CASSLTQGNEQFF. The CDR3 DNA follows: TGTGCCAGCAGTCTAACTCAGGGAAATGAGCAGTTCTTC.

The chain employs TRBV6-6 and TRBJ1-5; 10 bases match TRBD1. Per the germline V gene, CDR1 is MNHNY and CDR2 is SVGAGI (reference sequence). The CDR3 contains 16 residues. With V trimmed by 5 bases and J by 7 bases, 11 bases remained unmatched. As DNA, the CDR3 is TGTGCCAGCAGTCCCGGGACAGGGGTCAGGCGGCAGCCCCAGCATTTT. Translation gives CASSPGTGVRRQPQHF.

Written as DNA, the CDR3 is TGTGCCAGCAGCCGATCAATGGACAGGCACAATCAGCCCCAGCATTTT. Its protein is CASSRSMDRHNQPQHF. This chain connects TRBV3-1 (or the pseudogene TRBV3-2) to TRBJ1-5; TRBD1 aligns across 7 bases. V lost 4 bases to trimming and J lost 3 bases; unmatched junction nucleotides: 9. The CDR3 is made up of 16 amino acids. The germline V gene has CDR1 LGHDT and CDR2 YNNKEL (reference sequence).

This clone has a handful of counts. The chain has TRBV6-5 and TRBJ2-1; D is possibly TRBD2 (6 bases). The CDR3 loop spans 14 amino acids. V lost 3 bases and J lost 6, with 12 bases in between. Germline V gene sequence: CDR1 MNHEY, CDR2 SVGAGI. CDR3 coding DNA: TGTGCCAGCAGTTATCAGGGAGGTCTCAATGAGCAGTTCTTC. It translates to CASSYQGGLNEQFF.

The rearrangement joins TRBV7-2 to TRBJ2-3; D gene uncertain. This CDR3 is built from 15 residues. CDR1 SGHTA and CDR2 FQGNSA come from the germline V gene. V lost 2 bases and J 0 bases, leaving 9 bases between the germline ends. The CDR3 region is CASSLQVSSTDTQYF. For the CDR3, the DNA is TGTGCCAGCAGCTTACAGGTTTCTAGCACAGATACGCAGTATTTT.

The J gene is TRBJ2-6, the V gene TRBV4-1; 8 nucleotides align to TRBD1. With 3 bases clipped from V and 4 bases from J, the junction kept 11 bases outside the gene matches. The CDR3 sequence is 18 residues long. From germline, CDR1 is MGHRA and CDR2 YSYEKL. Here the CDR3 DNA reads TGCGCCAGCAGCCACCTTGACAGGGGCCTTAGGGGGGCCAACGTCCTGACTTTC. Translation: CASSHLDRGLRGANVLTF.

The chain joins TRBV16 to TRBJ2-5; D is unclear. Germline CDR1 is KGHSY and CDR2 is FQNENV. Deletions cut 3 bases from V and 5 bases from J, with 10 bases between. This CDR3 contains 13 residues. CDR3 in amino acids: CASSQAESETQYF. The DNA of the CDR3 is TGTGCCAGCAGCCAGGCCGAATCGGAGACCCAGTACTTC.

This chain uses TRBV6-1 with TRBJ2-5, with 7 bases fitting TRBD1. Germline V gives CDR1 MNHNS, CDR2 SASEGT. CDR3 length: 17 amino acids. The junction had 17 bases not matched to a gene; V was cut back by 3 bases and J by 7 bases. Here the CDR3 DNA reads TGTGCCAGCAGTGACCTGACAGGGACCCTAAAAGTAGGGACCCAGTACTTC. It specifies CASSDLTGTLKVGTQYF.

The gene calls are TRBV7-2 and TRBJ1-5; D is undetermined. In germline, CDR1 is SGHTA, CDR2 FQGNSA. CDR3 length: 15 amino acids. Trimming cost V 1 base and J 4 bases, with 11 bases left between them. CDR3 region: CASSLETDYNQPQHF. In DNA, the CDR3 is TGTGCCAGCAGCTTAGAAACAGACTATAATCAGCCCCAGCATTTT. The full variable domain, in which reference TRBV7-2 and TRBJ1-5 provide the parts outside the CDR3, is GAGVSQSPSNKVTEKGKDVELRCDPISGHTALYWYRQSLGQGLEFLIYFQGNSAPDKSGLPSDRFSAERTGGSVSTLTIQRTQQEDSAVYLCASSLETDYNQPQHFGDGTRLSIL.

The chain links TRBV9 to TRBJ2-2; 8 bases map to TRBD2. CDR1 is SGDLS and CDR2 is YYNGEE in the germline V gene. The CDR3 runs 16 residues. Trimming took 3 bases from V and 4 from J; bases not matched to a gene: 8. CDR3 sequence: CASSGILAVGTGELFF. In nucleotides, the CDR3 is TGTGCCAGCAGCGGAATACTAGCGGTGGGCACCGGGGAGCTGTTTTTT.

The chain links TRBV27 to TRBJ1-4; TRBD1 matches 10 bases. Germline CDR1 MNHEY, CDR2 SMNVEV (reference sequence). V gave up 5 bases and J gave up 8 bases; unmatched junction bases: 5. CDR3 size: 14 residues. The CDR3 loop is CASSPGQGREKLFF. CDR3 DNA: TGTGCCAGCAGTCCGGGACAGGGGAGGGAAAAACTGTTTTTT.